This T cell receptor beta chain was sequenced for a study of vaccination and CD4 T cells after COVID-19. The overall study: Sampling that followed vaccination took place a median about 70 days after dose two, within a range of 14 to 241.

This clonotype was seen only once. Its antigen is not known. The germline V gene encodes CDR1 GTSNPN and CDR2 SVGIG (reference sequence). The CDR3 is made up of 11 amino acids. The junction had 4 bases not matched to a gene; V was cut back by 5 bases and J by 8 bases. Sequenced with the Oncomine TCR Beta short-read assay was DNA taken from cultured CD4+ T cells. From CD4+ T cells that had been cultured, genomic DNA was extracted. TCRdb independently ran MiXCR on the PCR reads; one entry per CDR3 protein. The table lists under 11,000 distinct CDR3 sequences, roughly 46% of them singletons. As to treatment: approximately 10-day PBMC culture with coronavirus spike peptide pools or control peptides (ViraFEST assay).

Specimen: CD4+ T cells from blood, cultured in vitro. This chain uses TRBV30 with TRBJ1-2; TRBD1 matches at 8 bases. This sequence was found in a human donor who had recovered from COVID-19. CDR3 sequence: CAWGQGEGYTF. DNA for the CDR3: TGTGCCTGGGGACAGGGAGAGGGCTACACCTTC.